This T cell receptor beta chain stems from a study of T cell repertoires in cytomegalovirus infection. The length of the CDR3 is 12 residues. Deletions cut 1 base from V and 2 bases from J, with 1 base between. Germline values: CDR1 MNHNS, CDR2 SASEGT. One entry per CDR3 protein results from TCRdb running MiXCR on the reads. The sample holds some 300,000 distinct CDR3 sequences, approximately 13% seen once. The sequence came from a human donor in good health (CMV status not recorded). Some clones in this sample may be carry-over from other donors' samples. Sequencing input: PBMCs. The rearrangement uses TRBV6-1 and TRBJ2-3; D remains ambiguous. CDR3 sequence (DNA): TGTGCCAGCAGTGAAGTCACAGATACGCAGTATTTT. Amino acids: CASSEVTDTQYF.